The source of this TCR beta chain is a study of T cells in Graves' hyperthyroidism and ophthalmopathy. On the study more broadly: Pretreatment peripheral blood was obtained at initial diagnosis.

Study results and limitations: Most thyroid clonotypes expanded above 0.001 were also detected in blood.

This CDR3 is 16 amino acids long. V dropped 2 bases and J dropped 5; count of bases not matched to a gene: 11. The investigators amplified TCR beta CDR3 regions from RNA transcripts. Researchers ran a first-round RT-PCR on the TCR CDR3 using the HTBI primer set. TCRdb reprocessed the multiplex PCR reads with MiXCR, giving one entry per CDR3 protein. The sample carries 660,000 or so distinct CDR3 sequences, less than 25% recorded once. Duration under 3 months, a NOSPECS grade of at least 4, and a Clinical Activity Score of at least 3 characterized the ophthalmopathy patients. This clonotype was found a few times. The antigen is unknown. This may come from a read error, since a much larger clone is one base off.

The TCR comes from a man aged 25 to 40 with Graves' ophthalmopathy. The chain uses TRBV12-3 or TRBV12-4 and TRBJ1-1; 7 nucleotides match TRBD1. The sample was blood. The CDR3 nucleotides read TGTGCCAGCAGTTTATCTTCTACACAGGGGCGGACTGAAGCTTTCTTT. Its translation: CASSLSSTQGRTEAFF.